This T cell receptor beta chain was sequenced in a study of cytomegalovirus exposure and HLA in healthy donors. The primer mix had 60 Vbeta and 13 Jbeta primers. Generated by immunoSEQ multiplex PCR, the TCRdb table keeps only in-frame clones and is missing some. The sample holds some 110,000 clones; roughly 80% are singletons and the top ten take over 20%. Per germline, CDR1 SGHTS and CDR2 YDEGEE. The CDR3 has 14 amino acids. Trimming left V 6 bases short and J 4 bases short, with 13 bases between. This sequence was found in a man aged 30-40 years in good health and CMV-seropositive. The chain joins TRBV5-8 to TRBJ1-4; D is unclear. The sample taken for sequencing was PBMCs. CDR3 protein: CASTLRGVNEKLFF. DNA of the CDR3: TGTGCCAGCACCCTCCGGGGAGTTAATGAAAAACTGTTTTTT.